This T cell receptor (beta chain) was captured in a study of T cells in Graves' hyperthyroidism and ophthalmopathy. General study points: Ophthalmopathy prediction by the model preceded onset by a median roughly 6.3 months.

When ophthalmopathy did not progress within 18 months, Graves' hyperthyroidism was considered stable. Amplification of TCR beta CDR3 regions used RNA as the template. Researchers ran a first-round RT-PCR on the TCR CDR3 using the HTBI primer set. TCRdb fed the multiplex PCR reads into MiXCR, producing one record per CDR3 protein. The profile shows some 360,000 distinct CDR3 sequences, approximately 14% of them singletons. Germline V CDR1 and CDR2: KGHSH, LQKENI. Trimming shortened V by 4 bases and J by 2 bases, and 11 bases separated the two germline ends. This CDR3 has 14 residues. This clonotype was observed at least ten times. Its antigen is not identified.

This sequence joins TRBV18 and TRBJ1-2; a possible D gene is TRBD1 (6 bases). This TCR was sampled from an older woman with Graves' hyperthyroidism. The sequenced material came from blood. The CDR3 coding sequence is TGTGCCAGCTCACTGGGCAGGGGCAACTATGGCTACACCTTC. Its translation is CASSLGRGNYGYTF.